These 22 T cell receptor beta chains came from one sample sequenced in a study of blood T cell repertoires in COVID-19 (dated by TCRdb to the early 2020s). Libraries were made using the immunoSEQ multiplex PCR assay. The source is immuneACCESS, and TCRdb retained only in-frame sequences with V and J called. Part of the clones is not carried over; for the studies checked, unresolved V genes explain less than half of this, and the remainder is unexplained. The sample contains around 180,000 clones, more than 70% of them found a single time. The ten largest clones take up under 5% of the sample. The source material was peripheral blood. The receptors were sampled from a human donor in a cohort sampled during active COVID-19.

The rearrangement uses TRBV27 and TRBJ2-1, with TRBD2 matching over 7 bases. After removal of 1 base from V and 3 bases from J, the junction contained 9 bases not matched to a gene. Germline lookup yields CDR1 MNHEY and CDR2 SMNVEV (reference sequence). The CDR3 extends over 17 amino acids. DNA for the CDR3: TGTGCCAGCAGTTTATTTGCGGGAGCTTACAACTACAATGAGCAGTTCTTC. Translating it yields CASSLFAGAYNYNEQFF.

The chain couples TRBV24-1 to TRBJ1-5; 8 bases map to TRBD1. Germline loops: CDR1 KGHDR, CDR2 SFDVKD. The V segment lost 9 bases and the J segment 2 bases; nucleotides outside the gene matches: 5. The CDR3 contains 14 residues. The CDR3 protein is CATSGGKGNQPQHF. The CDR3 coding sequence is TGTGCCACCTCAGGGGGCAAGGGCAATCAGCCCCAGCATTTT.

This sequence joins TRBV14 and TRBJ2-2; D gene uncertain. Trimming took off 2 bases at V and 5 bases at J, with 9 bases between the two ends. Germline V gene lookup returns CDR1 SGHDN and CDR2 FVKESK. The CDR3 spans 14 residues. The DNA for the CDR3 is TGTGCCAGCAGCCAATCTACCTGGACCGGGGAGCTGTTTTTT. Translated: CASSQSTWTGELFF.

The chain has TRBV7-2 and TRBJ2-1, with TRBD2 identical over 8 bases. The V segment lost 4 bases and the J segment 10 bases; nucleotides outside the gene matches: 15. CDR1 and CDR2 from the germline V gene are SGHTA and FQGNSA. The CDR3 loop spans 16 amino acids. The CDR3 coding sequence is TGTGCCAGCAGCTCACAGGGTTTAGCGGGAAGGGAGGAGCAGTTCTTC. Residues: CASSSQGLAGREEQFF.

The J gene is TRBJ1-5, the V gene TRBV3-1 (or the pseudogene TRBV3-2); no definite D call. V was cut by 1 base and J by 7 bases, with 11 bases left in between. The germline CDR1 and CDR2 sequences are LGHDT and YNNKEL (reference sequence). The CDR3 has 14 residues. DNA for the CDR3: TGTGCCAGCAGCCAAGCGCGCTCGGGGCAGCCCCAGCATTTT. Its protein is CASSQARSGQPQHF.

This chain joins TRBV9 and TRBJ1-6; 8 bases are shared with TRBD1. The germline V gene encodes CDR1 SGDLS and CDR2 YYNGEE. This CDR3 region has 16 residues. The V and J ends lost 4 bases and 9 bases, in that order; junction bases with no gene match: 12. CDR3 sequence: CASSSQTGDVGSPLHF. The CDR3 nucleotides read TGTGCCAGCAGCTCACAGACAGGGGACGTGGGTTCACCCCTCCACTTT. Drawing the rest from reference TRBV9 and TRBJ1-6, the complete variable domain is DSGVTQTPKHLITATGQRVTLRCSPRSGDLSVYWYQQSLDQGLQFLIQYYNGEERAKGNILERFSAQQFPDLHSELNLSSLELGDSALYFCASSSQTGDVGSPLHFGNGTRLTVT.

The chain carries TRBV7-2 and TRBJ2-7; TRBD2 matches at 8 bases. The CDR3 runs to 15 residues. The germline V gene has CDR1 SGHTA and CDR2 FQGNSA. The junction had 4 bases not matched to a gene; V was cut back by 3 bases and J by 0 bases. CDR3 in amino acids: CASSFGSGNSYEQYF. For the CDR3, the DNA is TGTGCCAGCAGCTTTGGTAGCGGGAACTCCTACGAGCAGTACTTC.

V and J are TRBV29-1 and TRBJ2-7; D is unresolved. V lost 0 bases to trimming and J lost 9 bases, with 15 bases between them. CDR3 length equals 13 residues. CDR1 and CDR2 from the germline V gene are SQVTM and ANQGSEA. CDR3 DNA sequence: TGCAGCGTTGAAGATCGGCGGCCTGATCGGCAGTACTTC. Translation: CSVEDRRPDRQYF.

The chain joins TRBV3-1 (or the pseudogene TRBV3-2) to TRBJ1-2, with D perhaps TRBD1 (6 bases). The CDR3 has 13 residues. Trimming cost V 1 base and J 8 bases, with 11 bases left between them. Per the germline V gene, CDR1 is LGHDT and CDR2 is YNNKEL (reference sequence). The CDR3: CASSQVQGMGYTF. The CDR3 bases are TGTGCCAGCAGCCAAGTCCAGGGGATGGGCTACACCTTC.

Of note for this clone: Other DNA sequences in the sample encode the same CDR3. The chain joins TRBV19 to TRBJ1-2; maybe TRBD1 (5 bases). V lost 1 base and J lost 8, with 5 bases in between. This CDR3 has 11 amino acids. CDR1 and CDR2 (germline): LNHDA, SQIVND (reference sequence). The CDR3 region is CASSIGGGYTF. The CDR3 DNA is TGTGCCAGTAGTATAGGGGGCGGCTACACCTTC.

This clone appeared once. The chain uses TRBV6-5 and TRBJ2-7; weak D call: TRBD2 (6 bases). Trimming pared 8 bases from V and 5 bases from J, leaving 16 bases between. This CDR3 contains 13 residues. CDR1 and CDR2 (germline): MNHEY, SVGAGI. The CDR3 sequence: CASGGNVVDEQYF. The CDR3 DNA reads as TGTGCCAGCGGGGGGAACGTGGTGGACGAGCAGTACTTC.

This chain connects TRBV4-1 to TRBJ2-5; D gene ambiguous. With 0 bases removed from V and 1 base from J, the gap between germline ends came to 12 bases. CDR1 is MGHRA, CDR2 YSYEKL, per germline. The CDR3 totals 16 residues. The CDR3 loop reads CASSQEGVRSQETQYF. The DNA of the CDR3 is TGCGCCAGCAGCCAAGAAGGCGTGCGGAGCCAAGAGACCCAGTACTTC.

This chain connects TRBV5-8 to TRBJ1-2, with D possibly matching TRBD1 (5 bases). Germline lookup yields CDR1 SGHTS and CDR2 YDEGEE. Trimming shortened V by 2 bases and J by 8 bases, and 16 bases separated the two germline ends. This CDR3 has 14 residues. CDR3 sequence reads: CASSFSWGMGGYTF. The DNA for the CDR3 is TGTGCCAGCAGCTTTAGCTGGGGCATGGGAGGCTACACCTTC. The full variable domain, in which reference TRBV5-8 and TRBJ1-2 provide the parts outside the CDR3, is EAGVTQSPTHLIKTRGQQATLRCSPISGHTSVYWYQQALGLGLQFLLWYDEGEERNRGNFPPRFSGRQFPNYSSELNVNALELEDSALYLCASSFSWGMGGYTFGSGTRLTVV.

This chain joins TRBV30 and TRBJ1-5; D is possibly TRBD1 (5 bases). The V and J ends lost 3 bases and 4 bases respectively, with 7 bases between them. Per germline, CDR1 GTSNPN and CDR2 SVGIG (reference sequence). The CDR3 consists of 12 residues. The CDR3 DNA is TGTGCCTGGAGGGAGGGGAATCAGCCCCAGCATTTT. Protein: CAWREGNQPQHF. The whole variable domain, remainder taken from reference TRBV30 and TRBJ1-5, is SQTIHQWPATLVQPVGSPLSLECTVEGTSNPNLYWYRQAAGRGLQLLFYSVGIGQISSEVPQNLSASRPQDRQFILSSKKLLLSDSGFYLCAWREGNQPQHFGDGTRLSIL.

The V call is TRBV4-3, the J call TRBJ1-3; 7 nucleotides match TRBD1. CDR3 length: 18 residues. CDR1 and CDR2 (germline): LGHNA, YSLEER. J lost 2 bases, V lost 0 bases, and 10 bases had no gene match. CDR3 in amino acids: CASSQDTPDRVAGNTIYF. As DNA, the CDR3 is TGCGCCAGCAGCCAAGATACCCCCGACAGGGTTGCTGGAAACACCATATATTTT.

This clone was recorded once. The rearrangement uses TRBV6-5 and TRBJ2-7; D is perhaps TRBD1 (7 bases). The CDR3 spans 11 residues. The germline V and J ends were trimmed by 6 bases and 6 bases, with 9 bases remaining between them. Germline CDR1 MNHEY, CDR2 SVGAGI. In DNA, the CDR3 is TGTGCCAGCAGGCAGGGGGGCGAGCAGTACTTC. Its translation is CASRQGGEQYF.

The J gene is TRBJ1-5, the V gene TRBV19; D remains ambiguous. This CDR3 region has 12 residues. V was trimmed by 4 bases and J by 7 bases, leaving 8 bases between them. Germline V gene lookup returns CDR1 LNHDA and CDR2 SQIVND (reference sequence). CDR3 sequence (DNA): TGTGCCAGTAGTACCGGTATGCAGCCCCAGCATTTT. Translation: CASSTGMQPQHF.

Turning to this clone: A junction end diverges from the germline sequence, so it may reflect a read error. The CDR3 reads CARSWGGGGTKNIQYF. As DNA, the CDR3 is TGTGCCCGCAGTTGGGGTGGGGGGGGGACCAAAAACATTCAGTACTTC. The chain employs TRBV27 and TRBJ2-4, with 7 bases identical to TRBD2. The CDR3 is made up of 16 amino acids. The germline V gene has CDR1 MNHEY and CDR2 SMNVEV (reference sequence).

V and J are TRBV11-2 and TRBJ2-7; TRBD1 matches 8 bases. J gave up 0 bases and V 6 bases, and 7 bases lay outside the gene matches. The CDR3 loop spans 15 amino acids. From germline, CDR1 is SGHAT and CDR2 FQNNGV. CDR3 residues: CASRGDRTSSYEQYF. The DNA for the CDR3 is TGTGCCAGCAGGGGGGACAGGACGAGCTCCTACGAGCAGTACTTC.

The V gene is TRBV19, the J gene TRBJ2-2; possibly TRBD2 for D (6 bases). Per germline, CDR1 LNHDA and CDR2 SQIVND (reference sequence). This CDR3 has 19 amino acids. With 5 bases removed from V and 1 base from J, the gap between germline ends came to 23 bases. The CDR3 DNA sequence: TGTGCCAGTAGTCTCGACTACGGGCGGGGAAAACAGAACACCGGGGAGCTGTTTTTT. Its translation is CASSLDYGRGKQNTGELFF.

CDR3 sequence reads: CAISPGQGQVNEKLFF. The CDR3 coding sequence is TGTGCCATCAGCCCGGGACAGGGCCAAGTTAATGAAAAACTGTTTTTT. The chain links TRBV10-3 to TRBJ1-4, with TRBD1 identical over 9 bases. CDR1 and CDR2 from the germline V gene are ENHRY and SYGVKD. The trim removed 6 bases at V and 4 bases at J, leaving 9 bases unmatched. The CDR3 has 16 residues.

The J gene is TRBJ1-1, the V gene TRBV6-6, with 8 bases identical to TRBD1. Trimming removed 4 bases from V and 6 bases from J; junction bases left unmatched: 7. Germline loops: CDR1 MNHNY, CDR2 SVGAGI (reference sequence). CDR3 size: 14 residues. The CDR3 here is CASSSFDRGPEAFF. CDR3 coding DNA: TGTGCCAGCAGTTCCTTTGACAGGGGTCCTGAAGCTTTCTTT.